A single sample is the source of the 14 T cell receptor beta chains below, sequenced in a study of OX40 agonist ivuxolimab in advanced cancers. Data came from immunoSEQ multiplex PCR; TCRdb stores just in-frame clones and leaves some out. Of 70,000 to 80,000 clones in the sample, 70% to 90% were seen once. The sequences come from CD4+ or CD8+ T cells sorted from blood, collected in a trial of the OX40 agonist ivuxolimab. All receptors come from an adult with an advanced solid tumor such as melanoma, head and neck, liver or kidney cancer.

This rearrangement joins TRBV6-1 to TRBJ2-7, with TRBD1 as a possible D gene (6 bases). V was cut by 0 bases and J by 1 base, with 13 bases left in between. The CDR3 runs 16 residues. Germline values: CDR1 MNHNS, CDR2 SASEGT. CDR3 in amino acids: CASSEAFGTPSYEQYF. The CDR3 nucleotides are TGTGCCAGCAGTGAAGCATTTGGGACACCTTCCTACGAGCAGTACTTC.

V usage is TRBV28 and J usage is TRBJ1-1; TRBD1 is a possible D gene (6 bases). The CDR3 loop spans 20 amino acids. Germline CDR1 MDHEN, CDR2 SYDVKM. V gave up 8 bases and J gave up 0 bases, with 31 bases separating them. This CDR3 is CASRSGALYPIDRMNTEAFF. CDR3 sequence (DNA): TGTGCCAGCCGCTCGGGGGCTCTATACCCAATTGATCGGATGAACACTGAAGCTTTCTTT.

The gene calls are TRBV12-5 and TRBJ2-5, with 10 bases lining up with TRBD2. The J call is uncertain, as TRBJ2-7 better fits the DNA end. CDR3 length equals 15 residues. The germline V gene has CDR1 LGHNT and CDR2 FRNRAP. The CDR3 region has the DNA TGTGCTAGTGGTTCCCAGCGGGAGGGCCGTCACGAGCAGTACTTC. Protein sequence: CASGSQREGRHEQYF.

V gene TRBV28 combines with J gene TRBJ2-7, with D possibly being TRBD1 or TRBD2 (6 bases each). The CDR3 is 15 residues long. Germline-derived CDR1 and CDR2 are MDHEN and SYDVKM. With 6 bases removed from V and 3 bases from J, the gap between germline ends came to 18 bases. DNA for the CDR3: TGTGCCAGCAGCCTGCCATTGGGGGGCGTCTACGAGCAGTACTTC. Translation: CASSLPLGGVYEQYF.

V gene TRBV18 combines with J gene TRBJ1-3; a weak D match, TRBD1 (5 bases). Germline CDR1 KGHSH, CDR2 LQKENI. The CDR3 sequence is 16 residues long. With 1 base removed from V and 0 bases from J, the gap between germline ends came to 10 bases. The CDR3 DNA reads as TGTGCCAGCTCACCACAGACAGCAAGCTCTGGAAACACCATATATTTT. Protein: CASSPQTASSGNTIYF.

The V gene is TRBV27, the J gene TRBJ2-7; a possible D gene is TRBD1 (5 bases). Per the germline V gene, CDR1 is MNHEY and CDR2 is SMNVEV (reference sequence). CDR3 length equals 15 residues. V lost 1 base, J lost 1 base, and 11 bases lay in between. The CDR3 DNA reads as TGTGCCAGCAGTTTATTCACAACAGGTTCCTACGAGCAGTACTTC. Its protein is CASSLFTTGSYEQYF.

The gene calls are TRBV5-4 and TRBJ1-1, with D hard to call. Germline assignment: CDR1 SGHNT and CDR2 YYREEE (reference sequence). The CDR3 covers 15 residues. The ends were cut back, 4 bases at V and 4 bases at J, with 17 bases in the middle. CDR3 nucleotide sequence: TGTGCCAGCAGCCCGTCAAGTGGTCACAGCACTGAAGCTTTCTTT. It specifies CASSPSSGHSTEAFF.

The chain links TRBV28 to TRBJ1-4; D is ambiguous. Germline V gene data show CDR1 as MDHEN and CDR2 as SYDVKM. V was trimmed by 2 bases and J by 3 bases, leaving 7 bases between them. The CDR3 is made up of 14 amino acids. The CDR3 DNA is TGTGCCAGCAGTTTAAAACAGCCTAATGAAAAACTGTTTTTT. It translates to CASSLKQPNEKLFF.

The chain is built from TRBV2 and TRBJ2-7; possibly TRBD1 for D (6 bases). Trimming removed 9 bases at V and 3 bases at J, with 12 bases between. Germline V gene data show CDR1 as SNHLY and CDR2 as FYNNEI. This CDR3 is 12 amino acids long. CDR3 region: CASSKGDYEQYF. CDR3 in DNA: TGTGCCAGTTCCAAGGGGGACTACGAGCAGTACTTC.

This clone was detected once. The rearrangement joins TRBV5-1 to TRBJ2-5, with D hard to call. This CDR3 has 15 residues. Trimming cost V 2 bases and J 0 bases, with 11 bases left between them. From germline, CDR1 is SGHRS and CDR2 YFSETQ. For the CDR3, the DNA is TGCGCCAGCAGCTTTGCTGGGTGGTACCAAGAGACCCAGTACTTC. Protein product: CASSFAGWYQETQYF.

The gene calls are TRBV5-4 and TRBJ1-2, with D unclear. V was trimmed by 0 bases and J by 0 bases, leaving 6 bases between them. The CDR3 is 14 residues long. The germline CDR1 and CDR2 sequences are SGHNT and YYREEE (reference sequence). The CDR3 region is CASSLAQANYGYTF. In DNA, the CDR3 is TGTGCCAGCAGCTTGGCCCAGGCTAACTATGGCTACACCTTC. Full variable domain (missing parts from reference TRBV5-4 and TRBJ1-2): ETGVTQSPTHLIKTRGQQVTLRCSSQSGHNTVSWYQQALGQGPQFIFQYYREEENGRGNFPPRFSGLQFPNYSSELNVNALELDDSALYLCASSLAQANYGYTFGSGTRLTVV.

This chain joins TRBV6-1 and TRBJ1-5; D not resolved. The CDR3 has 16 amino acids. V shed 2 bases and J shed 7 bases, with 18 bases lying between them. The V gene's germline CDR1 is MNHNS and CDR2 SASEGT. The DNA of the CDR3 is TGTGCCAGCAGTGAAAATCCCCCGGGGTCGGGGCAGCCCCAGCATTTT. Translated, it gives CASSENPPGSGQPQHF.

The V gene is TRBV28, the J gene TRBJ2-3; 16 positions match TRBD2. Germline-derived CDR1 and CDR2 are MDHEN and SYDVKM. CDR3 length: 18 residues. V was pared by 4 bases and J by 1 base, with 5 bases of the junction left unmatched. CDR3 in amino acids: CASSSPGLAGGGTDTQYF. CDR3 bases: TGTGCCAGCAGTTCACCGGGACTAGCGGGAGGGGGCACAGATACGCAGTATTTT.

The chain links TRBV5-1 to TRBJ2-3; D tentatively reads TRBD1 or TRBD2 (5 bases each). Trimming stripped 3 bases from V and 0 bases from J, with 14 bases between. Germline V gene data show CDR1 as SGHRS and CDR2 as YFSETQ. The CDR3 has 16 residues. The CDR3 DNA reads TGCGCCAGCAGCTCGGGAAGACAGACTAGCACAGATACGCAGTATTTT. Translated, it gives CASSSGRQTSTDTQYF.